The 7 T cell receptor beta chains in this list originate from one sample, sequenced in a study of T cell repertoires in cytomegalovirus infection. TCRdb independently ran MiXCR on the reads; one entry per CDR3 protein. Seen here are about 740,000 distinct CDR3 sequences, approximately 34% observed once, and the top ten hold about 2.8%. The sequenced sample consisted of PBMCs. The receptor set was obtained from a human donor in good health (CMV status not recorded). Some clones in this sample may be carry-over from other donors' samples.

Concerning this clonotype itself: The junction departs from the called germline gene at one end, perhaps through a read error. The chain couples TRBV12-3 or TRBV12-4 to TRBJ1-6, with 8 bases identical to TRBD1. The CDR3 contains 16 residues. CDR3 nucleotide sequence: TGTGCCAGCAAGTCAATTTCCGGGACAGGTGGTTCACCCCTCCTCTTT. Residues: CASKSISGTGGSPLLF.

This clonotype was seen only a few times. This chain uses TRBV5-4 with TRBJ1-1, with 7 bases aligning to TRBD1. The CDR3 is 16 residues long. Trimming took 4 bases from V and 9 from J; bases not matched to a gene: 18. Per germline, CDR1 SGHNT and CDR2 YYREEE (reference sequence). CDR3 coding DNA: TGTGCCAGCAGCCCAGACAGGGACCGTGTGCAATCCCAAGCTTTCTTT. It encodes CASSPDRDRVQSQAFF.

This clonotype was seen a few times. The chain has TRBV28 and TRBJ2-7; tentatively, D is TRBD1 (6 bases). V was clipped by 6 bases and J by 7 bases, with 19 bases between them. Per the germline V gene, CDR1 is MDHEN and CDR2 is SYDVKM. The CDR3 extends over 14 amino acids. CDR3 in amino acids: CASRPQGYFWEQYF. CDR3 coding DNA: TGTGCCAGCAGACCTCAGGGGTACTTTTGGGAGCAGTACTTC.

The chain uses TRBV6-1 and TRBJ1-1; D remains ambiguous. This CDR3 region has 16 residues. Germline V gives CDR1 MNHNS, CDR2 SASEGT. The ends were cut back, 2 bases at V and 1 base at J, with 14 bases in the middle. DNA for the CDR3: TGTGCCAGCAGTGAACCCCCCGGAACCCGGAACACTGAAGCTTTCTTT. Its protein is CASSEPPGTRNTEAFF.

This chain connects TRBV12-3 or TRBV12-4 to TRBJ1-5, with unresolved D. V lost 8 bases, J lost 7 bases, and 12 bases lay in between. The CDR3 length is 12 residues. The CDR3 region has the DNA TGTGCCAGCGGTGCGGGTATGCAGCCCCAGCATTTT. It specifies CASGAGMQPQHF.

This clonotype was seen a handful of times. The chain is built from TRBV28 and TRBJ1-4; possibly TRBD1 for D (6 bases). The germline V gene has CDR1 MDHEN and CDR2 SYDVKM. This CDR3 is 15 amino acids long. The V and J ends lost 6 bases and 4 bases respectively, with 15 bases between them. DNA for the CDR3: TGTGCCAGCAGCGGGGGACACGGCTATAATGAAAAACTGTTTTTT. Its protein product is CASSGGHGYNEKLFF.

A note on this clonotype: This may arise from a read error, as a much more abundant clone is one base away. This chain joins TRBV7-8 and TRBJ2-1; D unclear. Looked up from germline, CDR1 is SGHVS and CDR2 is FQNEAQ. The CDR3 length is 16 residues. CDR3 bases: TGTGCCAGCAGCTTAGGCTCCGGCGGAAACTACAATGAGCAGTTATTC. It yields the protein CASSLGSGGNYNEQLF. The full variable domain, completed using reference TRBV7-8 and TRBJ2-1, is GAGVSQSPRYKVAKRGQDVALRCDPISGHVSLFWYQQALGQGPEFLTYFQNEAQLDKSGLPSDRFFAERPEGSVSTLKIQRTQQEDSAVYLCASSLGSGGNYNEQLFGPGTRLTVL.